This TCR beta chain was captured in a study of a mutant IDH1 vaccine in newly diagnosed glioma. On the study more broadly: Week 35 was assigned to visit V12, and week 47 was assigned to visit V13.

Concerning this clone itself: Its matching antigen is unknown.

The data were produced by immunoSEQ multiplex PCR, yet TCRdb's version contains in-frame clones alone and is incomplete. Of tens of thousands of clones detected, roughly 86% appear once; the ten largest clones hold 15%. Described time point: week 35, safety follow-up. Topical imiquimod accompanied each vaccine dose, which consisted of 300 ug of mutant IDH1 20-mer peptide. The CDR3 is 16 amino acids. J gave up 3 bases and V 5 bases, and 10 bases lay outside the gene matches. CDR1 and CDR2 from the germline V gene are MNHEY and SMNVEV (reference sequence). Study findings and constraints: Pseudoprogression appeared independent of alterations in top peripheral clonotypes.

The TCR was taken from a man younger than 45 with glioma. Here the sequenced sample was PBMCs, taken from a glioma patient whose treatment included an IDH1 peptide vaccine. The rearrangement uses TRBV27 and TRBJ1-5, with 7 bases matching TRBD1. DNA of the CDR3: TGTGCCAGCAGTCCGACAGGGATGGGGATCAATCAGCCCCAGCATTTT. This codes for CASSPTGMGINQPQHF.